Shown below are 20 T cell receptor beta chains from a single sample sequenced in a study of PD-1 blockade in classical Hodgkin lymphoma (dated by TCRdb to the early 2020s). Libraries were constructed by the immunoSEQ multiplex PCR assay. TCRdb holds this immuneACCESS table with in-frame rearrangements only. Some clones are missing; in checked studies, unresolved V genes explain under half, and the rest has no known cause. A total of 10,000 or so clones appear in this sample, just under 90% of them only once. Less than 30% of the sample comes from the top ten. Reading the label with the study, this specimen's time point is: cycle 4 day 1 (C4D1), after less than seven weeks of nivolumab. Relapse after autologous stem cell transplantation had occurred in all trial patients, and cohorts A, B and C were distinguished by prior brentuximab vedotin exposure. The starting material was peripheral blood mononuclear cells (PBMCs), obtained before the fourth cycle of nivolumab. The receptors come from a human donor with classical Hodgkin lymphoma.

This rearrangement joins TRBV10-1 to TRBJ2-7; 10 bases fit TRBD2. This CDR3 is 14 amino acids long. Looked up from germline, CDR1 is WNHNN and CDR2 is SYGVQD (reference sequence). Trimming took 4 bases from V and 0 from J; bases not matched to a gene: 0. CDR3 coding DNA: TGCGCCAGCAGTGGGACTAGCGGCTCCTACGAGCAGTACTTC. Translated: CASSGTSGSYEQYF.

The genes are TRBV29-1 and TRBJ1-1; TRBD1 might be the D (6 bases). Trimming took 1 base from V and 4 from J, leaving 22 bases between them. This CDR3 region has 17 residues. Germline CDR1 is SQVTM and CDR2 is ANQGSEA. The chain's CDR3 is CSVEVGQGKGRSTEAFF. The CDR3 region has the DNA TGCAGCGTTGAAGTTGGGCAGGGGAAAGGGCGGAGCACTGAAGCTTTCTTT.

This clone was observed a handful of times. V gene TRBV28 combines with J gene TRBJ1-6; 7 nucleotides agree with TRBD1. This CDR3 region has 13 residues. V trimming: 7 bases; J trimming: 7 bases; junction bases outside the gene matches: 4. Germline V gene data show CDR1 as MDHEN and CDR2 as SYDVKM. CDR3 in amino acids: CASTGTVNSPLHF. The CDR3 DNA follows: TGTGCCAGCACCGGGACAGTCAATTCACCCCTCCACTTT.

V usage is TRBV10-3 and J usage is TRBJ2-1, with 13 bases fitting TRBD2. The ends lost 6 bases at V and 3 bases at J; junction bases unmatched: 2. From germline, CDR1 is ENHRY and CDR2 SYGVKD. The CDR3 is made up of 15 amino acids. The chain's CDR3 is CAISGTSGIYNEQFF. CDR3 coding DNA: TGTGCCATCAGCGGGACTAGCGGGATCTACAATGAGCAGTTCTTC.

This CDR3 reads CASSWTGGDSPLHF. The DNA for the CDR3 is TGTGCCAGTAGTTGGACAGGGGGCGATTCACCCCTCCACTTT. V is TRBV19 and J is TRBJ1-6; TRBD1 agrees at 11 bases. Germline CDR1 and CDR2: LNHDA and SQIVND (reference sequence). The CDR3 extends over 14 amino acids. V was pared by 5 bases and J by 8 bases, with 2 bases of the junction left unmatched.

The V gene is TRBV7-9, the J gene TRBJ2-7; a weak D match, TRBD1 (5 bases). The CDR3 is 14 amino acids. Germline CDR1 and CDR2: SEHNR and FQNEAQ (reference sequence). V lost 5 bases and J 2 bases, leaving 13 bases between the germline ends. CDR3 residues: CASSATRETYEQYF. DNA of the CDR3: TGTGCCAGCAGCGCGACCAGGGAAACCTACGAGCAGTACTTC.

This chain's CDR3 is CASSLKGLRSYEQYF. The CDR3 DNA reads TGTGCCAGCAGCCTCAAGGGGTTAAGGTCCTACGAGCAGTACTTC. This sequence joins TRBV13 and TRBJ2-7; a possible D gene is TRBD1 (5 bases). Germline CDR1 reads PRHDT; CDR2 reads FYEKMQ (reference sequence). This CDR3 is built from 15 residues. V was clipped by 5 bases and J by 1 base, with 15 bases between them. The variable domain in full, completed from reference TRBV13 and TRBJ2-7, reads AAGVIQSPRHLIKEKRETATLKCYPIPRHDTVYWYQQGPGQDPQFLISFYEKMQSDKGSIPDRFSAQQFSDYHSELNMSSLELGDSALYFCASSLKGLRSYEQYFGPGTRLTVT.

The CDR3 coding sequence is TGTGCCAGCAGCTTAGCATGGGCAGCAAGACTCACCGGGGAGCTGTTTTTT. It is translated as CASSLAWAARLTGELFF. The chain combines TRBV7-9 with TRBJ2-2; D not resolved. Germline CDR1 is SEHNR and CDR2 is FQNEAQ (reference sequence). This CDR3 is 17 amino acids long. The V end was cut by 0 bases, the J end by 4 bases, with 15 bases between. Complete variable domain (other parts from reference TRBV7-9 and TRBJ2-2): DTGVSQNPRHKITKRGQNVTFRCDPISEHNRLYWYRQTLGQGPEFLTYFQNEAQLEKSRLLSDRFSAERPKGSFSTLEIQRTEQGDSAMYLCASSLAWAARLTGELFFGEGSRLTVL.

CDR3 region: CAISVISGGESSYNEQFF. The DNA of the CDR3 is TGTGCCATCAGTGTGATTAGCGGGGGGGAGAGCTCCTACAATGAGCAGTTCTTC. This chain connects TRBV10-3 to TRBJ2-1; 11 bases are shared with TRBD2. Unmatched junction bases numbered 8, after V lost 4 bases and J lost 0 bases. The germline gives CDR1 ENHRY, CDR2 SYGVKD. The CDR3 contains 18 residues.

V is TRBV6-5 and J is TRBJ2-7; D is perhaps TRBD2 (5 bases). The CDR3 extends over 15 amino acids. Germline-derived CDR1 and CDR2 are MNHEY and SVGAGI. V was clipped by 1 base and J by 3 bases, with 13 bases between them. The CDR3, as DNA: TGTGCCAGCAGTTACTTGGGGAGCCTCAGCTACGAGCAGTACTTC. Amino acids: CASSYLGSLSYEQYF.

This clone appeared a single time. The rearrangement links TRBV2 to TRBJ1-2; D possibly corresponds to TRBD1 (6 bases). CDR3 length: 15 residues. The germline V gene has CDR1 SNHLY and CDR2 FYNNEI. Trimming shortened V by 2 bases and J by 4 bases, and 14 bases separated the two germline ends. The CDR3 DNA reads TGTGCCAGCAGTGAACGGCAGGGGAAATTCTATGGCTACACCTTC. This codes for CASSERQGKFYGYTF.

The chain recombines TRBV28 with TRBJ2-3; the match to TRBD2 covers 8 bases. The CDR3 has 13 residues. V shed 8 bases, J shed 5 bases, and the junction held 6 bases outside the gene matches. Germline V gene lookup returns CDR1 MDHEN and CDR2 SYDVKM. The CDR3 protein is CASFGGARDTQYF. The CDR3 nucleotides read TGTGCCAGCTTCGGGGGGGCGCGAGATACGCAGTATTTT.

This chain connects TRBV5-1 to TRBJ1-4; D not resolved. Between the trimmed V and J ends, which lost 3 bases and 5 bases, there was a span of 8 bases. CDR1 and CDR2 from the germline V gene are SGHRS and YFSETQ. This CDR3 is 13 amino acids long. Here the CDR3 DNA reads TGCGCCAGCAGCTCTTTGGGGAATGAAAAACTGTTTTTT. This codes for CASSSLGNEKLFF.

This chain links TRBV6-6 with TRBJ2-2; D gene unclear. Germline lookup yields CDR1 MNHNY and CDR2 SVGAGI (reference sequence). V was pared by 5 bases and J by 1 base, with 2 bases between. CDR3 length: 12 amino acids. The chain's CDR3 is CASSLNTGELFF. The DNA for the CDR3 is TGTGCCAGCAGTCTGAACACCGGGGAGCTGTTTTTT.

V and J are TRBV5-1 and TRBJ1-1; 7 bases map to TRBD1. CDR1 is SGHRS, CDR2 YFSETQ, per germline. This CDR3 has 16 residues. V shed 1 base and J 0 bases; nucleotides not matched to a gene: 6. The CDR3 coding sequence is TGCGCCAGCAGCTTGTGGGGGGGACAGTTGAACACTGAAGCTTTCTTT. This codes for CASSLWGGQLNTEAFF.

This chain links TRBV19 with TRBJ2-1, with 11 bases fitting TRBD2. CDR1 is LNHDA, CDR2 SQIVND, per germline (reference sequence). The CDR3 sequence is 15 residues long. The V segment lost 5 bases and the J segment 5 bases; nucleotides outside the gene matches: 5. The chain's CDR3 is CASSVSGGVHNEQFF. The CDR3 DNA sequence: TGTGCCAGTAGTGTTAGCGGGGGGGTTCACAATGAGCAGTTCTTC.

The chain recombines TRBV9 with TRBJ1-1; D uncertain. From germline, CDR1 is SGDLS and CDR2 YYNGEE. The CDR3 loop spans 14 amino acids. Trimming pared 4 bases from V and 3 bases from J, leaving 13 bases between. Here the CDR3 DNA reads TGTGCCAGCAGCCCGGCGTTCTTGGACACTGAAGCTTTCTTT. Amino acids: CASSPAFLDTEAFF.

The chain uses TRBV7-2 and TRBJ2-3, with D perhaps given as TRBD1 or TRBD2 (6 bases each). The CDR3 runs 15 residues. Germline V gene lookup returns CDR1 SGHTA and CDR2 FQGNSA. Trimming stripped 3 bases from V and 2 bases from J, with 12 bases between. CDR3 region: CASSFWGAPTDTQYF. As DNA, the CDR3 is TGTGCCAGCAGCTTCTGGGGGGCCCCCACAGATACGCAGTATTTT.

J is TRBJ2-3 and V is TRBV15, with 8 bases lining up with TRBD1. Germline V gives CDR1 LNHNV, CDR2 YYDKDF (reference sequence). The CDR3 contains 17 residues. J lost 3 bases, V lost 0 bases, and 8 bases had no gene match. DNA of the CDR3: TGTGCCACCAGCAGAGATCGTCAGGGGGCAGGGACAGATACGCAGTATTTT. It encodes CATSRDRQGAGTDTQYF. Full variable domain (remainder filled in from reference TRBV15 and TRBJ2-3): DAMVIQNPRYQVTQFGKPVTLSCSQTLNHNVMYWYQQKSSQAPKLLFHYYDKDFNNEADTPDNFQSRRPNTSFCFLDIRSPGLGDTAMYLCATSRDRQGAGTDTQYFGPGTRLTVL.

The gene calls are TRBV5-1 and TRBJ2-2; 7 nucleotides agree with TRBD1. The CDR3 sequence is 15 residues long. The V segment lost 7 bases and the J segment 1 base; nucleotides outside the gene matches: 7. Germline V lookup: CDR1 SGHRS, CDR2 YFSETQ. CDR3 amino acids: CASFDRALNTGELFF. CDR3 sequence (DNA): TGCGCCAGCTTTGACAGGGCTTTGAACACCGGGGAGCTGTTTTTT.